One T cell receptor (beta chain) is described in this entry. What it binds is unknown. Sequencing of TCR beta, carried out with a high-throughput approach, was applied to CD8+ and CD4+ T cells from the blood. The study used treatment-naive patients who had stable or active relapsing-remitting disease as multiple sclerosis controls. Both CD4+ and CD8+ T cells were negatively isolated, and TEMRA cells underwent FACS enrichment. The entry originates in a study of CD8 T cells in Susac syndrome. The study, taken as a whole, reports: Only a relatively small number of individuals were included in the TCR sequencing and HLA analysis.

cDNA came from about 0.5 to 1 ug RNA primed by random hexamers. MiXCR, run by TCRdb on the immunoSEQ multiplex PCR reads, gives a single entry per CDR3 protein. The data show about 130,000 distinct CDR3 sequences, around nine tenths seen once. Trimming shortened V by 6 bases and J by 8 bases, and 16 bases separated the two germline ends. The CDR3 totals 13 residues. Germline CDR1 is SEHNR and CDR2 is FQNEAQ (reference sequence). The rearrangement links TRBV7-9 to TRBJ1-2, with D maybe TRBD1 (6 bases). The TCR sequence derives from a human donor with multiple sclerosis. Sequenced input: CD8+ T cells from PBMCs. CDR3 amino acids: CASRNREVGGYTF. In DNA form, the CDR3 reads TGTGCCAGCAGAAACAGGGAAGTAGGAGGCTACACCTTC. The full variable domain, completed using reference TRBV7-9 and TRBJ1-2, is DTGVSQNPRHKITKRGQNVTFRCDPISEHNRLYWYRQTLGQGPEFLTYFQNEAQLEKSRLLSDRFSAERPKGSFSTLEIQRTEQGDSAMYLCASRNREVGGYTFGSGTRLTVV.